This T cell receptor beta chain is drawn from a study of metastatic and nonmetastatic thyroid tumors. From germline, CDR1 is MGHRA and CDR2 YSYEKL. The V and J ends lost 0 bases and 2 bases, in that order; junction bases with no gene match: 8. The CDR3 runs 17 residues. TCRdb re-clonotyped the PCR reads via MiXCR. The sample yields 60,000 to 85,000 clones, roughly 18% seen once. Every patient was untreated before thyroid surgery. The sequenced material came from blood. The gene calls are TRBV4-1 and TRBJ2-7; 9 nucleotides align to TRBD1. The sequence was collected from a female donor with papillary thyroid cancer or a benign thyroid nodule (not recorded which). Some clones in this sample may be carry-over from other donors' samples. The CDR3 nucleotides are TGCGCCAGCAGCCAAGAGCTGGGGGGACAGGGAGCCTACGAGCAGTACTTC. This gives the protein CASSQELGGQGAYEQYF.